This T cell receptor (beta chain) was documented in a study of blood T cell repertoires in COVID-19 (dated by TCRdb to the early 2020s). In the study overall: Samples covering the acute and convalescent phases of COVID-19 were provided by collaborators in the United States, Italy and Spain. The material from the prospective study consisted of cDNA or gDNA derived from T cells, B-cell-depleted T cells, or PBMCs. A de-identified subject ID, COVID-19 status, age in years and sex were almost always included in the sample metadata. The repertoires were released in a freely available public database meant as a resource for research on the immune response to SARS-CoV-2. Where available, HLA class I and class II types were taken from metadata supplied by the sample provider and were not determined by assay-based typing. The samples were drawn from the first 160 participants of the ongoing ImmuneRACE study and from more than 1,000 subjects provided by 6 global collaborators. The dataset comprised deeply sampled blood TCRbeta repertoires from subjects exposed to, actively infected with, or recovered from COVID-19. Points the paper makes about the study in general: How much clinical and demographic metadata was included differed by source and by participant, and the metadata was provided uncurated.

For this clone: The clone's antigen remains unknown. No qualities accompany the bases; no much larger clone lies one base away.

Enrolling through a virtual design, the prospective study's participants ranged in age from roughly 18 to 89 years and lived across approximately 25 United States geographic areas. In the prospective study, participants were assigned to cohorts based on the clinical history participants reported in a screening survey and a study questionnaire. Recovered participants in ImmuneRACE Cohort 3 were defined as having two consecutive negative NP/OP PCR tests, clearance from a healthcare professional, or resolution of symptoms. Mobile phlebotomists in the prospective study collected whole blood, serum and a nasopharyngeal or oropharyngeal swab from every participant. Over a 2-month period, participants in the prospective study had the option of providing additional blood draws and questionnaires. Before DNA extraction, prospective study blood samples were shipped either frozen or at room temperature. Inclusive of the bounding cysteine and phenylalanine, the CDR3 is 12 residues long. This entry keeps only the CDR3 DNA: 36 bases, framed from base 1. The germline V gene sets CDR1 to LGHNT and CDR2 to FRNRAP. Trimming takes 7 bases off V and 8 bases off J; junction bases not matched to a gene: 7.

TCRbeta CDR3 regions were amplified from genomic DNA using the immunoSEQ Assay, a bias-controlled multiplex PCR. The authors' analysis ran thus. The number of nucleated cells in each sample was estimated from the amplification of reference gene primers within the assay. To quantify the absolute abundance of each unique TCRbeta CDR3 rearrangement, sequence reads were collapsed and filtered. Productive Simpson clonality was computed per sample as the square root of Simpson's diversity index over productive rearrangements. The table was pulled from immuneACCESS by TCRdb, which kept in-frame rearrangements only. Such tables lose some clones; where checked, under half of the loss comes from unresolved V genes, and the rest has no known cause. Clone size and the V and J calls come from that table; the DNA yielded D and trimming. The sample includes about 160,000 clones, with more than 65% observed a single time. Roughly 18% of the sample is taken by the ten largest.

The origin of this receptor is a man in his 60s who had recovered from COVID-19. The chain links TRBV12-5 with TRBJ1-2; TRBD1 fits 7 bases in the junction. Sequenced sample: PBMCs or T cells enriched from blood (not recorded which). The CDR3 protein sequence reads: CASVKTRGGYTF. The nucleotide sequence reads as follows: TGTGCTAGTGTCAAGACCAGGGGGGGCTACACCTTC.